This T cell receptor (beta chain) was profiled in a study of somatic mutations in cytotoxic T cells in rheumatoid arthritis. Study results and caveats: Comparison of CD8+ T-cell clonality between rheumatoid arthritis patients and age-matched healthy controls yielded no significant difference.

Germline loops: CDR1 MNHEY, CDR2 SMNVEV (reference sequence). J lost 6 bases, V lost 8 bases, and 14 bases had no gene match. This CDR3 comprises 15 residues. Using immunoSEQ multiplex PCR, the repertoire was profiled, and TCRdb retains in-frame clones only, with some absent. The sample carries about 12,000 clones, 70% to 80% recorded once. After CD4+ and CD8+ cells were isolated by positive magnetic bead selection, their purity was checked by flow cytometry. Turning to this clone: The antigen is unknown.

V is TRBV27 and J is TRBJ1-2, with 8 bases aligning to TRBD1. Sequencing input: CD8+ T cells sorted from blood. The source of this sequence is a woman aged 40-49 years in good health. CDR3 residues: CASGILDREKDGYTF. The CDR3 bases are TGTGCCAGCGGAATCTTGGACAGGGAAAAGGATGGCTACACCTTC.